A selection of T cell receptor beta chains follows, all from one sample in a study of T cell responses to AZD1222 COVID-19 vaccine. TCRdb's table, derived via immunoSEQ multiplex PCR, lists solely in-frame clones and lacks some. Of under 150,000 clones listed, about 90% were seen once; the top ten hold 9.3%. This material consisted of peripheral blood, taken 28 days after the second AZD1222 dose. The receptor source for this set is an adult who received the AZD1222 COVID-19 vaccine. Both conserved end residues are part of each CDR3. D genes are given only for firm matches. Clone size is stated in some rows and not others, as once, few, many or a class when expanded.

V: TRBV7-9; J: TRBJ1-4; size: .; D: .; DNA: TGTGCCAGCAGCTTAGTCAGGGAAGAGCAACTGTTTTTT; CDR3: CASSLVREEQLFF
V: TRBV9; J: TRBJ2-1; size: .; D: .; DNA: TGTGCCAGCAGCGTAGGGGGTTCCCTCTACAATGAGCAGTTCTTC; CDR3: CASSVGGSLYNEQFF
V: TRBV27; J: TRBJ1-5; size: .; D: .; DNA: TGTGCCAGCAGTTTTGGGGGTCATCAGCCCCAGCATTTT; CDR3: CASSFGGHQPQHF
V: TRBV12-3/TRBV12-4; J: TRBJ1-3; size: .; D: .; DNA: TGTGCCAGCAGTACCAACCTTGGAAACACCATATATTTT; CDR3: CASSTNLGNTIYF
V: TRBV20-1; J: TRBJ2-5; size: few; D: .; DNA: TGCAGTGTTGTGGGGGAGACCCAGTACTTC; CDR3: CSVVGETQYF
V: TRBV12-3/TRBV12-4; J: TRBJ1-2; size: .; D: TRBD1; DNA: TGTGCCAGCAGTTCCAGGGGGCTCGGCTACACCTTC; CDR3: CASSSRGLGYTF
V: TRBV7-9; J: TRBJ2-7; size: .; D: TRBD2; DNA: TGTGCCAGCAGCTCAGCGGGGAAGGAGTACTTC; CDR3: CASSSAGKEYF
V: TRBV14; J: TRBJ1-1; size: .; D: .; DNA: TGTGCCAGCAGCCAAGATATTGGGTTCTGGGGAACGAGAAACACTGAAGCTTTCTTT; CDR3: CASSQDIGFWGTRNTEAFF
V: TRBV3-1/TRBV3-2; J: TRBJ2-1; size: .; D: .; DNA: TGTGCCAGCAGCCAAGATTCCAGCTCCAAGGGTGAGCAGTTCTTC; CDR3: CASSQDSSSKGEQFF
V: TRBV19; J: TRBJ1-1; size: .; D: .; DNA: TGTGCCAGTAGTATGTCAACGCGGGGGCGGAACACTGAAGCTTTCTTT; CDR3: CASSMSTRGRNTEAFF
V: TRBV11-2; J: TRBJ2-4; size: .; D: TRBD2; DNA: TGTGCCAGCAGCTTAGTTTTGGGAGGGTCCGACATTCAGTACTTC; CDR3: CASSLVLGGSDIQYF
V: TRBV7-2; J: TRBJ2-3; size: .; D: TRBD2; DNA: TGTGCCAGCAGCTTAGGGTTAAGCGGGGGGGCGAATACGCAGTATTTT; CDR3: CASSLGLSGGANTQYF
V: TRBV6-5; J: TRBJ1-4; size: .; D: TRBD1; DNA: TGTGCCAGCAGTTCCGCCAGGGGGAAGAATGAAAAACTGTTTTTT; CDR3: CASSSARGKNEKLFF
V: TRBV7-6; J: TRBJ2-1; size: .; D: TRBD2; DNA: TGTGCCAGCAGCTCGGGACTAGCGGGATACAATGAGCAGTTCTTC; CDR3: CASSSGLAGYNEQFF
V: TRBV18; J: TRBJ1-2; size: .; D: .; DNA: TGTGCCAGCTCACCCCCGGGGTGGGAGAACTATGGCTACACCTTC; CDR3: CASSPPGWENYGYTF
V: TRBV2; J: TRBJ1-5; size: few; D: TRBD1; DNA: TGTGCCAGCCGTGTCTTACAGGGGGCGGGTGGTAGCAATCAGCCCCAGCATTTT; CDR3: CASRVLQGAGGSNQPQHF
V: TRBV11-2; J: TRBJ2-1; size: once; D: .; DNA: TGTGCCAGCAGCGTACAAGGGACTGTCAAGAATGAGCAGTTCTTC; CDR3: CASSVQGTVKNEQFF
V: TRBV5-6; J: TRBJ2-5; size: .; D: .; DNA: TGTGCCAGCAGTCAAGGACTACTGCTACAAGAGACCCAGTACTTC; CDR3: CASSQGLLLQETQYF
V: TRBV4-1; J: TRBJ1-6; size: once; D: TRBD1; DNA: TGCGCCAGCAGCCAAGGAAGGACAGGGGGCTTTTCACCCCTCCACTTT; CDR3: CASSQGRTGGFSPLHF
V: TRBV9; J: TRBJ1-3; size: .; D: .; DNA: TGTGCCAGCCAACCGAGCTCTGGAAACACCATATATTTT; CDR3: CASQPSSGNTIYF
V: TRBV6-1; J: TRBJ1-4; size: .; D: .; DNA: TGTGCCAGCAGTGATTGGGGGGGCTCAACTAATGAAAAACTGTTTTTT; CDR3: CASSDWGGSTNEKLFF
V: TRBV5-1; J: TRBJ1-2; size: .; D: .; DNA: TGCGCCAGCAGCTTGGGGACCAACTATGGCTACACCTTC; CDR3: CASSLGTNYGYTF
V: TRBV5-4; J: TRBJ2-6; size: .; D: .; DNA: TGTGCCAGCAGCTTGTTGGGGGTCCGCTCTGGGGCCAACGTCCTGACTTTC; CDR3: CASSLLGVRSGANVLTF
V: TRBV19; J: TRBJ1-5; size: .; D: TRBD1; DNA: TGTGCCAGTAGAGACAGGGGGGGCGGGCAGCCCCAGCATTTT; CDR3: CASRDRGGGQPQHF
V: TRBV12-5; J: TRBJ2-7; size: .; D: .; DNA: TGTGCTAGTGGTTTGGGACAGTCATACGAGCAGTACTTC; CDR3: CASGLGQSYEQYF
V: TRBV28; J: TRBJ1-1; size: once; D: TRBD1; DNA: TGTGCCAGCAGTAAGTTCTCCGGGACAGGGAACACTGAAGCTTTCTTT; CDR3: CASSKFSGTGNTEAFF
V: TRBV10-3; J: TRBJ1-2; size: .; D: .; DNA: TGTGCCATCAGTGACCCCCCAGGGAACTATGGCTACACCTTC; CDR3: CAISDPPGNYGYTF
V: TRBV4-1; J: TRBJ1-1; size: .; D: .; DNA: TGCGCCAGCCGCGCCGTAAACACTGAAGCTTTCTTT; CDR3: CASRAVNTEAFF
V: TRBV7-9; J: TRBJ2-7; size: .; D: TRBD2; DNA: TGTGCCAGCAGCTCGACCGGGACTAGGGGCGAGCAGTACTTC; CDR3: CASSSTGTRGEQYF
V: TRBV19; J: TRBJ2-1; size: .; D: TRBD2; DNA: TGTGCCAGTACTAGCGGAGGGGCCTACAATGAGCAGTTCTTC; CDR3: CASTSGGAYNEQFF
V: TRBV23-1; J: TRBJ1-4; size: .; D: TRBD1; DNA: TGCGCCAGCAGTCGGGGACAGGATCCTGAAAAACTGTTTTTT; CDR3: CASSRGQDPEKLFF
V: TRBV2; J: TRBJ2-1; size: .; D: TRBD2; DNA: TGTGCCACCGAGCGGGAGACTATCGATGAGCAGTTCTTC; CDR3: CATERETIDEQFF
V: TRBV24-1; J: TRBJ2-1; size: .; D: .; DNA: TGTGCCACCAGTGATTTCCCTAACAATGAGCAGTTCTTC; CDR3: CATSDFPNNEQFF
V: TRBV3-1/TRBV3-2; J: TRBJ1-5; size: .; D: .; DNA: TGTGCCAGCAGCCTCGCCGGGGATCAGCCCCAGCATTTT; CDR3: CASSLAGDQPQHF
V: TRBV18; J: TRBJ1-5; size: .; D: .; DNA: TGTGCCAGCTCACCACGGGGGCTTGGCAATCAGCCCCAGCATTTT; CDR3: CASSPRGLGNQPQHF
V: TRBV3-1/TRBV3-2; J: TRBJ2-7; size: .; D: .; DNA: TGTGCCAGCAGCCAAGGGGACAGCGGGAGCGGATACGAGCAGTACTTC; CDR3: CASSQGDSGSGYEQYF
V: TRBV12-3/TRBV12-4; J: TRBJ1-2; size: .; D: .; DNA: TGTGCCAGCAGTCCCGGACAGAACTATGGCTACACCTTC; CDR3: CASSPGQNYGYTF
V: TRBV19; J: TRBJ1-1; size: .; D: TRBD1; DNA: TGTGCCAGTAGTCCTCGACAGGGAGGATTGAACACTGAAGCTTTCTTT; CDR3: CASSPRQGGLNTEAFF
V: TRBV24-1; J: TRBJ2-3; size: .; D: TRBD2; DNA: TGTGCCACCAGTGTGAGGGAGGGGGATACGCAGTATTTT; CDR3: CATSVREGDTQYF
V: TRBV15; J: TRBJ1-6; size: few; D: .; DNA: TGTGCCACCAGCCCGGACAGCCCTAGGAATTCACCCCTCCACTTT; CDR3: CATSPDSPRNSPLHF
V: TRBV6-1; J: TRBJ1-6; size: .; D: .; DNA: TGTGCCAGCAGTGAAACTGAAGAAATCCTCCACTTT; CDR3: CASSETEEILHF
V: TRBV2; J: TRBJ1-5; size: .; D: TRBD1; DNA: TGTGCCAGCAGTGGGACAGGGGAGCCCAATCAGCCCCAGCATTTT; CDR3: CASSGTGEPNQPQHF
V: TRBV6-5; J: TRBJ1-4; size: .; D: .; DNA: TGTGCCAGCAACCGGGGGATAAGCACTAATGAAAAACTGTTTTTT; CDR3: CASNRGISTNEKLFF
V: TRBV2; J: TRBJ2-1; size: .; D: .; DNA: TGTGCCAGCAGTGAAGTGGGGCATGCTGAGCAGTTCTTC; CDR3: CASSEVGHAEQFF